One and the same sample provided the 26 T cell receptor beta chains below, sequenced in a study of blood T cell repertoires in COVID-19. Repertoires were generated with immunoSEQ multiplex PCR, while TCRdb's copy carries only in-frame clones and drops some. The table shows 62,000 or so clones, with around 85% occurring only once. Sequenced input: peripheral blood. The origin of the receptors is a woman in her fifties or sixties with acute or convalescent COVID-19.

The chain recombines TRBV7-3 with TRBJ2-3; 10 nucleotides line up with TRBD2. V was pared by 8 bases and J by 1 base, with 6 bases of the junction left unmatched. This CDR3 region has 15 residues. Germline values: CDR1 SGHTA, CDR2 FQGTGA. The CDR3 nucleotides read TGTGCCAGCCAACTAGCGGGATCCGGCACAGATACGCAGTATTTT. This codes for CASQLAGSGTDTQYF.

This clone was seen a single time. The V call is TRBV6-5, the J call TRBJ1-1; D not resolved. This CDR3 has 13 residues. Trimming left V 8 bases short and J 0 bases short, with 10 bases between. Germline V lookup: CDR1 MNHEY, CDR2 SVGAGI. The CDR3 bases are TGTGCCAGCTGGGCAGAAATGAACACTGAAGCTTTCTTT. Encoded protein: CASWAEMNTEAFF.

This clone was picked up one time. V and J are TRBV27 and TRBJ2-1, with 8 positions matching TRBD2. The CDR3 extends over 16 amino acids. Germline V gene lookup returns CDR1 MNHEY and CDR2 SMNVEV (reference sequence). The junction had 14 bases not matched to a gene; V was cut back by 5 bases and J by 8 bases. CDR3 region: CASSKLWTSRKDEQFF. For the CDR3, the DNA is TGTGCCAGCAGTAAACTGTGGACTAGCAGGAAGGATGAGCAGTTCTTC.

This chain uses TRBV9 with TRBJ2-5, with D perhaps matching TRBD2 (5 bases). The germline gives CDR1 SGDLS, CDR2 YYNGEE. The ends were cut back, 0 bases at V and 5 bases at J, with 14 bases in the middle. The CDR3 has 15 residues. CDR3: CASSVGGVAGETQYF. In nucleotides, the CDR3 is TGTGCCAGCAGCGTAGGGGGAGTAGCAGGCGAGACCCAGTACTTC.

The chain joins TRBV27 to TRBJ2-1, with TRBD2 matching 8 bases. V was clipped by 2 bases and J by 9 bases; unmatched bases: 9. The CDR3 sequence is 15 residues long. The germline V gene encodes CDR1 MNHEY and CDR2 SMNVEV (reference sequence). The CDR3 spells CASSLRRGGSSEQFF. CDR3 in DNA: TGTGCCAGCAGTTTAAGACGGGGGGGATCGAGTGAGCAGTTCTTC.

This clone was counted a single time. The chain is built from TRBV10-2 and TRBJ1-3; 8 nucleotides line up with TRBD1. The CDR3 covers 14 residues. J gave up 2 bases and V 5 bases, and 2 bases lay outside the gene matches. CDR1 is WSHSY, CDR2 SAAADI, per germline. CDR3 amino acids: CASSPQGAGNTIYF. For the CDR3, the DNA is TGCGCCAGCAGTCCACAGGGGGCTGGAAACACCATATATTTT.

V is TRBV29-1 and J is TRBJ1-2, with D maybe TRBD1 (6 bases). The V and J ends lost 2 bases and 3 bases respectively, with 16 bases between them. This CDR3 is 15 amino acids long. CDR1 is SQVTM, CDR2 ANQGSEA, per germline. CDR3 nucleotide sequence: TGCAGCGTTGAATCTCTGGGGGCAGCCCACTATGGCTACACCTTC. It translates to CSVESLGAAHYGYTF.

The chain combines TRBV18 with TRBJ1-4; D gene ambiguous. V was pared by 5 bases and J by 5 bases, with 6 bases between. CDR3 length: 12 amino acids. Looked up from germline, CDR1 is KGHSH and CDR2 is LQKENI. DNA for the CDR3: TGTGCCAGCTCAAGGAGGAATGAAAAACTGTTTTTT. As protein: CASSRRNEKLFF.

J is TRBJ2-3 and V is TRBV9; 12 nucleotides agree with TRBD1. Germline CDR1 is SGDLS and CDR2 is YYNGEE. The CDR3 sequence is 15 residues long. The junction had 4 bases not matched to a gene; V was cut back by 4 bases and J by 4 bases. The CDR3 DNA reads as TGTGCCAGCAGCAGGGGACAGGGGGCCCCAGATACGCAGTATTTT. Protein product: CASSRGQGAPDTQYF.

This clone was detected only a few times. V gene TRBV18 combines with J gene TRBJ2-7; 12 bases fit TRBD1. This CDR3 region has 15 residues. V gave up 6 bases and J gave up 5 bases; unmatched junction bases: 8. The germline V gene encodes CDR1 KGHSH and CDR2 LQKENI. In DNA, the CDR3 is TGTGCCAGCTCTCGCCCGGGACAGGGGGCCAACGAGCAGTACTTC. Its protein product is CASSRPGQGANEQYF.

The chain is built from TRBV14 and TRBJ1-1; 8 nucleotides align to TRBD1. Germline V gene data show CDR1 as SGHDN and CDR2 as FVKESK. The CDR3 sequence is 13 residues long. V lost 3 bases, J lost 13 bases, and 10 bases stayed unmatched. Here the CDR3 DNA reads TGTGCCAGCAGCCAGGTCGTCGGACAGGGAGTTTTCTTT. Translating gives CASSQVVGQGVFF.

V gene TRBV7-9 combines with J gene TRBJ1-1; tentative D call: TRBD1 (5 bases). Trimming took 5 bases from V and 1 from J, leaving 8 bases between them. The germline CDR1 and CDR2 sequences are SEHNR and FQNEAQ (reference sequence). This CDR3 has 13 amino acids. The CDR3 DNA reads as TGTGCCAGCAGCCTCGACAGGAACACTGAAGCTTTCTTT. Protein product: CASSLDRNTEAFF.

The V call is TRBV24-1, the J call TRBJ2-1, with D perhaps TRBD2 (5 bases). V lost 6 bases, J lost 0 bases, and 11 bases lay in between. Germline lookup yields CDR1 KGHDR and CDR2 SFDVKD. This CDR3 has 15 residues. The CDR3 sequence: CATSRSGGSYNEQFF. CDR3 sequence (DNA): TGTGCCACCAGTCGAAGCGGAGGCTCCTACAATGAGCAGTTCTTC.

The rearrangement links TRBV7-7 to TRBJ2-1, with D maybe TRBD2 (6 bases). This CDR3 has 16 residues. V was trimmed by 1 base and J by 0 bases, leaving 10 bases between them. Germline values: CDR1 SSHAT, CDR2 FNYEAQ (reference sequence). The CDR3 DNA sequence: TGTGCCAGCAGCTTAGGGAAGGGAGGCTCCTACAATGAGCAGTTCTTC. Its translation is CASSLGKGGSYNEQFF.

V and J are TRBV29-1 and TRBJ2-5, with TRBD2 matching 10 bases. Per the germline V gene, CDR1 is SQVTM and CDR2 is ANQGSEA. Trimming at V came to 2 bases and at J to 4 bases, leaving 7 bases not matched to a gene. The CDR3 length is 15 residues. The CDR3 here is CSVESGGAVGETQYF. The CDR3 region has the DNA TGCAGCGTTGAAAGCGGGGGGGCGGTGGGAGAGACCCAGTACTTC.

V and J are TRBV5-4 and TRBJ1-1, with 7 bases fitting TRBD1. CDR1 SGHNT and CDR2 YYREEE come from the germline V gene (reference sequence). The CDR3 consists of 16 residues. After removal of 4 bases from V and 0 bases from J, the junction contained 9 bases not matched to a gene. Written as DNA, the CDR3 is TGTGCCAGCAGCCCACTATCAACAGGGGTGAACACTGAAGCTTTCTTT. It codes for CASSPLSTGVNTEAFF. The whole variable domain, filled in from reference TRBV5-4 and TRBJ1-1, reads ETGVTQSPTHLIKTRGQQVTLRCSSQSGHNTVSWYQQALGQGPQFIFQYYREEENGRGNFPPRFSGLQFPNYSSELNVNALELDDSALYLCASSPLSTGVNTEAFFGQGTRLTVV.

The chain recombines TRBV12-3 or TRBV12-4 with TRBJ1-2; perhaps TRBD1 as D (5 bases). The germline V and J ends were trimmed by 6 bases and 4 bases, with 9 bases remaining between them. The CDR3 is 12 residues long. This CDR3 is CASRTQGYGYTF. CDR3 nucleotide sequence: TGTGCCAGCAGGACCCAGGGCTATGGCTACACCTTC.

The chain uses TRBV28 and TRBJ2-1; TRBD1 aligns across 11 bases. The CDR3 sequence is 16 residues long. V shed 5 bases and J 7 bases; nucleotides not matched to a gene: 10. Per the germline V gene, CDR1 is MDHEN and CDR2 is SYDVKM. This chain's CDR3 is CASSPPGQGAGNEQFF. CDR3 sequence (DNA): TGTGCCAGCAGTCCTCCAGGACAGGGGGCGGGGAATGAGCAGTTCTTC.

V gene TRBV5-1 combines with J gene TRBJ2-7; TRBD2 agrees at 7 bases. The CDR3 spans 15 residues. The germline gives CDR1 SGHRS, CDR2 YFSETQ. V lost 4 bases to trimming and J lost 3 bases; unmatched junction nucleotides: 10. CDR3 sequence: CASSPDAGGGYEQYF. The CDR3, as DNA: TGCGCCAGCAGCCCGGACGCAGGCGGGGGCTACGAGCAGTACTTC. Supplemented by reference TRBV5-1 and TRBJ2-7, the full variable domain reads KAGVTQTPRYLIKTRGQQVTLSCSPISGHRSVSWYQQTPGQGLQFLFEYFSETQRNKGNFPGRFSGRQFSNSRSEMNVSTLELGDSALYLCASSPDAGGGYEQYFGPGTRLTVT.

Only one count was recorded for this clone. CDR3 nucleotides: TGTGCCACCAGCAGAGATTACTGGGGGCGCTCTGGGGCCAACGTCCTGACTTTC. Translation: CATSRDYWGRSGANVLTF. The V call is TRBV15, the J call TRBJ2-6, with TRBD1 as a possible D gene (6 bases). With 0 bases removed from V and 0 bases from J, the gap between germline ends came to 12 bases. The CDR3 has 18 amino acids. Per the germline V gene, CDR1 is LNHNV and CDR2 is YYDKDF (reference sequence).

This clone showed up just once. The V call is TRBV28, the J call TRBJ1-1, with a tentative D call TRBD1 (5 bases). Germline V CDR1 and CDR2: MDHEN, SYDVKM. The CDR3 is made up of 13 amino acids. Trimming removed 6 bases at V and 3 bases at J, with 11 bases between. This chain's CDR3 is CASRRQWDTEAFF. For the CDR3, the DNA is TGTGCCAGCAGACGACAGTGGGACACTGAAGCTTTCTTT.

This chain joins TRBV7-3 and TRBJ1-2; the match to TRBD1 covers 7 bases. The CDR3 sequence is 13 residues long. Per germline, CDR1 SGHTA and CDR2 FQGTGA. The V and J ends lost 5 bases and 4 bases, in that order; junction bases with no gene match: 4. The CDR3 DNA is TGTGCCAGCAGCCTGACAGGGACCTATGGCTACACCTTC. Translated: CASSLTGTYGYTF.

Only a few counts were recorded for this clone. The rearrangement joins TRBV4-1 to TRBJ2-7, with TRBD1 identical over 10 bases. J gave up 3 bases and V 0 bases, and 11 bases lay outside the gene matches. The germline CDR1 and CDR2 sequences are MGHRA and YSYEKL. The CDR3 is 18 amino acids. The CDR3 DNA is TGCGCCAGCAGCCAAGAAGGCCGGGACAGGGGATCGTACTACGAGCAGTACTTC. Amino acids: CASSQEGRDRGSYYEQYF.

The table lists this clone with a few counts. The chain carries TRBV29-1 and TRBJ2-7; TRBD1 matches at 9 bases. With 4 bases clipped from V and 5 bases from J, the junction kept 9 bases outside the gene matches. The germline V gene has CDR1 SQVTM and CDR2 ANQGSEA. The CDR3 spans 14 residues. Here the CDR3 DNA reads TGCAGCGTTGCTGGCGGGACAGGGAGCAACGAGCAGTACTTC. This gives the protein CSVAGGTGSNEQYF.

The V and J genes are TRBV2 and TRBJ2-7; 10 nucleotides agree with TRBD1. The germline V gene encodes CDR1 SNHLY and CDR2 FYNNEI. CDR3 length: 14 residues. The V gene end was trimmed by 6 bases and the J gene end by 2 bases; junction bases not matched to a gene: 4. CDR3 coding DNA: TGTGCCAGCAGGAGGGACAGGGGCACCTACGAGCAGTACTTC. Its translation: CASRRDRGTYEQYF.

The CDR3 nucleotides read TGTGCCAGCAGCCATAAGGAGTCGGACTATGGCTACACCTTC. It translates to CASSHKESDYGYTF. V usage is TRBV5-4 and J usage is TRBJ1-2; D call uncertain. CDR3 length: 14 residues. The ends were cut back, 4 bases at V and 3 bases at J, with 13 bases in the middle. CDR1 SGHNT and CDR2 YYREEE come from the germline V gene (reference sequence).